The rows below give T cell receptor beta chains drawn from one sample of a study of cytomegalovirus exposure and HLA in healthy donors. Method: immunoSEQ multiplex PCR; TCRdb's copy keeps in-frame clones and lacks some. The sample table sets out 150,000 to 250,000 clones. The sample comprised PBMCs. Receptor source: a boy younger than 18 in good health and CMV-seronegative. Both conserved end residues are part of each CDR3. Each record gives: D gene, J gene, V gene, CDR3 protein, CDR3 DNA. A D gene is named only where the DNA matches it firmly.

.,TRBJ1-1,TRBV28,CASSLGQGRTEAFF,TGTGCCAGCAGTTTAGGCCAGGGTAGGACTGAAGCTTTCTTT
TRBD1,TRBJ2-7,TRBV10-3,CAISESTTGGFYEQYF,TGTGCCATCAGTGAGTCGACGACAGGGGGCTTCTACGAGCAGTACTTC
TRBD2,TRBJ2-7,TRBV6-5,CASTKGEGEGEYF,TGTGCCAGCACTAAAGGGGAGGGAGAGGGTGAGTACTTC
.,TRBJ1-3,TRBV9,CASSVKGLSGNTIYF,TGTGCCAGCAGCGTTAAGGGGCTCTCTGGAAACACCATATATTTT
TRBD2,TRBJ2-3,TRBV9,CASSVAPGGGDTQYF,TGTGCCAGCAGCGTAGCACCGGGGGGTGGGGATACGCAGTATTTT
TRBD1,TRBJ1-1,TRBV5-8,CASSLNLGQGNTEAFF,TGTGCCAGCAGCTTAAACCTGGGACAGGGGAACACTGAAGCTTTCTTT
.,TRBJ2-5,TRBV19,CASSTGSPGETQYF,TGTGCCAGTAGTACCGGGTCGCCGGGGGAGACCCAGTACTTC
TRBD1,TRBJ2-2,TRBV2,CASSPRGPNTGELFF,TGTGCCAGCAGTCCCAGGGGGCCGAACACCGGGGAGCTGTTTTTT
TRBD1,TRBJ1-4,TRBV6-5,CASRSTGGDEKLFF,TGTGCCAGCAGGTCGACAGGGGGCGATGAAAAACTGTTTTTT
TRBD1,TRBJ1-2,TRBV18,CASSPAGGYNYGYTF,TGTGCCAGCTCACCAGCAGGGGGCTATAACTATGGCTACACCTTC
TRBD2,TRBJ2-4,TRBV19,CASSTRGGAENIQYF,TGTGCCAGTAGTACCCGGGGGGGGGCCGAAAACATTCAGTACTTC
.,TRBJ1-4,TRBV20-1,CSAPSAGVMFF,TGCAGTGCTCCTTCCGCGGGTGTGATGTTTTTT
TRBD2,TRBJ2-5,TRBV2,CASRRATSGAETQYF,TGTGCCAGCAGGCGGGCTACTAGCGGGGCAGAGACCCAGTACTTC
.,TRBJ2-1,TRBV5-4,CASSLAGPRSDEQFF,TGTGCCAGCAGCTTGGCCGGCCCGAGGAGCGATGAGCAGTTCTTC
.,TRBJ2-6,TRBV7-2,CASSLTASRSGANVLTF,TGTGCCAGCAGCTTAACCGCTTCGAGATCTGGGGCCAACGTCCTGACTTTC
.,TRBJ1-1,TRBV5-6,CASSAITRGRGLNTEAFF,TGTGCCAGCAGCGCGATCACCCGGGGGCGGGGGTTGAACACTGAAGCTTTCTTT
.,TRBJ2-2,TRBV2,CASRKSGTTNTGELFF,TGTGCCAGCAGGAAATCCGGGACAACGAACACCGGGGAGCTGTTTTTT
TRBD2,TRBJ2-5,TRBV19,CASSPARYLAGAGGETQYF,TGTGCCAGTAGTCCCGCACGGTACTTAGCGGGGGCCGGGGGAGAGACCCAGTACTTC
TRBD1,TRBJ2-7,TRBV13,CASSLKGTGTDEQYF,TGTGCCAGCAGCTTAAAGGGGACAGGGACCGACGAGCAGTACTTC
TRBD1,TRBJ1-5,TRBV4-1,CASSRLQGKDQPQHF,TGCGCCAGCAGCCGGCTACAGGGGAAGGATCAGCCCCAGCATTTT
.,TRBJ1-6,TRBV4-1,CASSQDTSETAMSPLHF,TGCGCCAGCAGCCAAGATACGTCGGAGACAGCGATGTCACCCCTCCACTTT
TRBD2,TRBJ2-1,TRBV7-6,CASSLTTSGGRGEQFF,TGTGCCAGCAGCTTAACAACTAGCGGGGGGCGAGGTGAGCAGTTCTTC
.,TRBJ1-6,TRBV28,CASSFRGAMNSPLHF,TGTGCCAGCAGTTTCCGTGGGGCGATGAATTCACCCCTCCACTTT
TRBD1,TRBJ1-3,TRBV19,CASSIPGQPSGNTIYF,TGTGCCAGTAGTATCCCGGGACAGCCCTCTGGAAACACCATATATTTT
TRBD1,TRBJ1-5,TRBV19,CASSIYTGGGQPQHF,TGTGCCAGTAGTATTTATACAGGGGGCGGTCAGCCCCAGCATTTT
.,TRBJ2-5,TRBV7-8,CASSDADVWWVGEETQYF,TGTGCCAGCAGCGACGCTGACGTCTGGTGGGTCGGGGAAGAGACCCAGTACTTC
TRBD1,TRBJ1-2,TRBV30,CAWKPDPGQGAYYGYTF,TGTGCCTGGAAGCCCGACCCGGGACAGGGGGCCTACTATGGCTACACCTTC
.,TRBJ1-2,TRBV5-1,CASSPWAQTGVENGYTF,TGCGCCAGCAGCCCTTGGGCCCAGACAGGTGTGGAAAATGGCTACACCTTC
TRBD2,TRBJ2-3,TRBV11-2,CASSTNRAAGGSTDTQYF,TGTGCCAGCAGCACGAATAGAGCAGCGGGGGGTAGCACAGATACGCAGTATTTT
TRBD1,TRBJ1-1,TRBV2,CASNVHRDRGQATFF,TGTGCCAGCAACGTACATCGGGACAGGGGGCAGGCAACTTTCTTT
TRBD1,TRBJ2-7,TRBV5-4,CASSSDRLIAREQYF,TGTGCCAGCAGCTCGGACAGGCTCATAGCGCGCGAGCAGTACTTC
.,TRBJ1-1,TRBV14,CASSLGRDAFF,TGTGCCAGCAGCCTCGGGAGAGACGCTTTCTTT
.,TRBJ2-2,TRBV5-4,CASSTGTTRNTGELFF,TGTGCCAGCAGCACCGGAACCACTAGAAACACCGGGGAGCTGTTTTTT
.,TRBJ1-4,TRBV5-4,CASSSTARNEKLFF,TGTGCCAGCAGCTCCACTGCTCGTAATGAAAAACTGTTTTTT
.,TRBJ2-7,TRBV10-2,CASSERNRPNTDYEQYF,TGCGCCAGCAGTGAGAGGAACAGGCCAAATACAGACTACGAGCAGTACTTC
.,TRBJ1-2,TRBV11-2,CASSLGPVLDSYYGYTF,TGTGCCAGCAGCTTAGGGCCCGTGTTGGACTCTTACTATGGCTACACCTTC
TRBD1,TRBJ1-2,TRBV5-4,CASSLGGQQNYGYTF,TGTGCCAGCAGCTTGGGGGGACAGCAGAACTATGGCTACACCTTC
.,TRBJ1-3,TRBV30,CAWSVLQSSGNTIYF,TGTGCCTGGAGTGTATTACAGAGCTCTGGAAACACCATATATTTT